The 14 T cell receptor beta chains below were found in one sample sequenced in a study of CXCR3-negative and CXCR3-positive naive CD8 T cells. Regarding the study as a whole: TRB CDR3 hydrophobicity was greater in CXCR3-positive naive cells than in CXCR3-negative naive cells.

The antigens for these receptors are not known. The method, 5' RACE with UMI labels, was used to prepare the TRB cDNA libraries. TCRdb derives one entry per CDR3 protein from the 5' RACE reads, leaving out DNA. The sample table sets out over 100,000 distinct CDR3 sequences. Sequences were obtained from naive CXCR3+ CD8+ T cells from blood. The subset here: CD45RO-CCR7+CD27+CD95- naive CD8+ T cells expressing CXCR3 (TNR3+). The receptor source for this set is a human donor in good health. Some clones in this sample may be carry-over from other donors' samples.

The CDR3 reads CAISEFGAGRGDQPQHF. The chain carries TRBV10-3 and TRBJ1-5; TCRdb selects TRBD1, and the lack of DNA leaves this call unchecked. The CDR3 consists of 17 residues. CDR1 is ENHRY, CDR2 SYGVKD, per germline.

The chain couples TRBV7-9 to TRBJ2-5; TCRdb proposes TRBD1, but this gene call is untestable without DNA. Germline loops: CDR1 SEHNR, CDR2 FQNEAQ (reference sequence). The CDR3 runs to 14 residues. The CDR3: CASSLRDRGETQYF.

The chain joins TRBV11-2 to TRBJ2-3; the D call of TRBD1 rests on TCRdb alone, since no DNA is present to check it. Looked up from germline, CDR1 is SGHAT and CDR2 is FQNNGV. CDR3 length: 14 residues. CDR3 residues: CASSADRGTDTQYF.

V and J are TRBV6-2 or TRBV6-3 and TRBJ2-1; TCRdb reports TRBD2, a call that lacks DNA to check it against. Germline V lookup: CDR1 MNHEY, CDR2 SVGEGT. The CDR3 length is 15 residues. This CDR3 is CASRYLSGGYDEQFF.

The CDR3: CASTSGEAGNTIYF. This chain connects TRBV12-3 or TRBV12-4 to TRBJ1-3. CDR3 length equals 14 residues.

J is TRBJ2-1 and V is TRBV9; TCRdb indicates TRBD1, and absent DNA this call remains unverified. In germline, CDR1 is SGDLS, CDR2 YYNGEE. The CDR3 extends over 15 amino acids. The CDR3 here is CASSPRGATYNEQFF. Full variable domain (missing parts from reference TRBV9 and TRBJ2-1): DSGVTQTPKHLITATGQRVTLRCSPRSGDLSVYWYQQSLDQGLQFLIQYYNGEERAKGNILERFSAQQFPDLHSELNLSSLELGDSALYFCASSPRGATYNEQFFGPGTRLTVL.

The genes are TRBV28 and TRBJ2-1; TCRdb names TRBD2, which stays unverified in the absence of DNA. The CDR3 contains 16 residues. Per the germline V gene, CDR1 is MDHEN and CDR2 is SYDVKM. CDR3 loop: CASSPSLLGAYNEQFF.

The chain uses TRBV29-1 and TRBJ1-2; lacking DNA, the TRBD1 call made by TCRdb goes unchecked. The CDR3 is made up of 13 amino acids. Germline V gene data show CDR1 as SQVTM and CDR2 as ANQGSEA. The CDR3: CSVTVAGDYGYTF.

The chain links TRBV29-1 to TRBJ2-7; no DNA is available, so the TRBD1 call from TCRdb remains unchecked. The length of the CDR3 is 13 residues. Germline CDR1 is SQVTM and CDR2 is ANQGSEA. CDR3 in amino acids: CSVEGTGGYEQYF.

The V call is TRBV7-2, the J call TRBJ2-7; with no DNA, the TCRdb D assignment of TRBD1 cannot be verified. The germline CDR1 and CDR2 sequences are SGHTA and FQGNSA. The CDR3 is 15 residues long. CDR3 sequence: CASTSSGAWSYEQYF.

The genes are TRBV28 and TRBJ2-3; the D call from TCRdb, TRBD2, cannot be confirmed without DNA. The CDR3 length is 21 residues. The germline V gene encodes CDR1 MDHEN and CDR2 SYDVKM. The CDR3 spells CASSTTGLAGKYADPTDTQYF.

The V and J genes are TRBV9 and TRBJ2-5; TCRdb picks TRBD2, but there is no DNA to check that call. In germline, CDR1 is SGDLS, CDR2 YYNGEE. The CDR3 is 15 residues long. CDR3 sequence reads: CASSVTEGLGETQYF. Full variable domain (remainder filled in from reference TRBV9 and TRBJ2-5): DSGVTQTPKHLITATGQRVTLRCSPRSGDLSVYWYQQSLDQGLQFLIQYYNGEERAKGNILERFSAQQFPDLHSELNLSSLELGDSALYFCASSVTEGLGETQYFGPGTRLLVL.

V and J are TRBV18 and TRBJ2-2. CDR3 length equals 13 residues. Looked up from germline, CDR1 is KGHSH and CDR2 is LQKENI. CDR3: CASSPLRDGELFF.

The chain carries TRBV28 and TRBJ2-7; checking the TCRdb D call of TRBD2 is not possible without DNA. This CDR3 has 11 residues. Germline CDR1 reads MDHEN; CDR2 reads SYDVKM. This CDR3 reads CASSSAGEQYF.